This T cell receptor beta chain originates from a study of PD-1 blockade in mismatch repair-deficient tumors. Trimming removed 6 bases from V and 8 bases from J, with 16 bases in between. CDR3 length: 13 residues. Germline CDR1 reads SEHNR; CDR2 reads FQNEAQ (reference sequence). Profiling relied on immunoSEQ multiplex PCR, and the TCRdb table lists in-frame clones only, not all of them. The table lists approximately 9,400 clones, around 83% of them singletons. The specimen comprised PBMCs, sampled about 47 weeks after starting pembrolizumab. This sequence originates from an adult with mismatch repair-deficient cancer. The chain is built from TRBV7-9 and TRBJ1-1; possibly TRBD1 for D (5 bases). The CDR3 DNA reads TGTGCCAGCAGACAAACGGGGGTCGGGGAAGCTTTCTTT. Amino acids: CASRQTGVGEAFF.